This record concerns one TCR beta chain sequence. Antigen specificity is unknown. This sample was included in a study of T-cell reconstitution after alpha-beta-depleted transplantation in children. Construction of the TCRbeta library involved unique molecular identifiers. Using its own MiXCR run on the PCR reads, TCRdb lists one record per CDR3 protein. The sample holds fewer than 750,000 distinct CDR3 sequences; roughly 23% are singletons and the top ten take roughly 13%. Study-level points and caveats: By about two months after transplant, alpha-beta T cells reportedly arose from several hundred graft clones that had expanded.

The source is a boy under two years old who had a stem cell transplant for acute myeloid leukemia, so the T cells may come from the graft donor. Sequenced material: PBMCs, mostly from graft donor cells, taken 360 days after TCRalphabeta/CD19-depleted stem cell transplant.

CDR3 sequence reads: CARGPGLGIYEQYF. The CDR3 DNA follows: TGTGCCAGGGGCCCGGGGCTAGGTATCTACGAGCAGTACTTC. The chain uses TRBV5-2 and TRBJ2-7; no DNA check was done on the table's D call, TRBD2. TRBV5-2 constitutes a pseudogene. The CDR3 spans 14 residues.